The entry below gives a single TCR beta chain sequence along with its context. The V end was cut by 6 bases, the J end by 7 bases, with 16 bases between. This CDR3 contains 15 residues. Germline assignment: CDR1 MDHEN and CDR2 SYDVKM. The sample belongs to a study of blood T cell repertoires in COVID-19. Measured with immunoSEQ multiplex PCR; TCRdb has only the in-frame clones, and not every one. The table lists some 200,000 clones, roughly 90% of them singletons, with 2% to 2.5% in the top ten. This TCR derives from a woman aged 30 to 39 who had recovered from COVID-19. The genes are TRBV28 and TRBJ1-6; D is ambiguous. The sequenced material came from PBMCs or T cells enriched from blood (not recorded which). In DNA, the CDR3 is TGTGCCAGCAGCCCTAGGTCGGGGAGGAATTCACCCCTCCACTTT. Protein product: CASSPRSGRNSPLHF.